Given below is one T cell receptor beta chain in context. What it recognizes is unknown. Assay: immunoSEQ multiplex PCR; the TCRdb copy retains only in-frame clones and omits some. This table has under 50,000 clones, around 90% appearing once. The record originates from a study of T cells after posttransplantation cyclophosphamide. Cyclophosphamide on days +3 and +4 followed busulfan-fludarabine conditioning and a marrow graft. Study-wide results and caveats: TRB overlap between skin or GI tissue T cells and blood was limited. Donor-recipient repertoire similarity was low at 1-2 months, rising over year one. TRB clonality was highly associated with recipient CMV seropositivity and reactivation.

CDR1 is SQVTM and CDR2 is ANQGSEA in the germline V gene. V lost 4 bases and J 1 base, leaving 13 bases between the germline ends. The CDR3 contains 14 residues. V usage is TRBV29-1 and J usage is TRBJ1-2; D gene uncertain. The source was PBMCs, collected roughly 59 days after allogeneic stem cell transplant with posttransplant cyclophosphamide. The TCR originated in a male patient aged 60 to 75 who received an allogeneic stem cell transplant from a related donor and was CMV-positive. Some T cells here may be from the graft donor. CDR3 sequence: CSVGSNSLNYGYTF. The DNA of the CDR3 is TGCAGCGTTGGCTCTAACAGCCTTAACTATGGCTACACCTTC.